A selection of T cell receptor beta chains follows, all from one sample in a study of OX40 agonist ivuxolimab in advanced cancers. Sequenced by immunoSEQ multiplex PCR; TCRdb stores in-frame clones only, minus some. The sample lists tens of thousands of clones, 85% to 95% seen once, with 20% in the top ten. Sequences were derived from CD4+ or CD8+ T cells sorted from blood, sampled in a trial of the OX40 agonist ivuxolimab. All receptors come from an adult with an advanced solid tumor such as melanoma, head and neck, liver or kidney cancer. Both conserved end residues are part of each CDR3. The D gene is left open where the match is weak. Size is omitted from some rows. Given values are once, few, many or a class for expanded clones.

cdr3_aa: CASSFESGNTIYF
cdr3_nt: TGTGCCAGCAGCTTCGAATCAGGAAACACCATATATTTT
j_call: TRBJ1-3
clone_size: NA
d_call: NA
v_call: TRBV7-6

cdr3_aa: CASSLGRGSNQPQHF
cdr3_nt: TGTGCCAGCAGCTTAGGTCGTGGTTCGAACCAGCCCCAGCATTTT
j_call: TRBJ1-5
clone_size: NA
d_call: NA
v_call: TRBV7-8

cdr3_aa: CASRGGDGTEAFF
cdr3_nt: TGTGCCAGCAGGGGTGGGGACGGCACTGAAGCTTTCTTT
j_call: TRBJ1-1
clone_size: NA
d_call: NA
v_call: TRBV7-9

cdr3_aa: CATSSLLGTVFNQPQHF
cdr3_nt: TGTGCCACCAGCAGCCTATTAGGGACAGTCTTCAATCAGCCCCAGCATTTT
j_call: TRBJ1-5
clone_size: NA
d_call: TRBD1
v_call: TRBV15

cdr3_aa: CASSVGTSGGNEQFF
cdr3_nt: TGTGCCAGCAGCGTCGGGACTAGCGGGGGCAATGAGCAGTTCTTC
j_call: TRBJ2-1
clone_size: NA
d_call: TRBD2
v_call: TRBV9

cdr3_aa: CASSFGTSFNEQFF
cdr3_nt: TGTGCCAGCAGCTTCGGGACTAGCTTCAATGAGCAGTTCTTC
j_call: TRBJ2-1
clone_size: NA
d_call: TRBD2
v_call: TRBV5-6

cdr3_aa: CASSFRAYEQYF
cdr3_nt: TGTGCCAGCAGCTTCCGGGCCTACGAGCAGTACTTC
j_call: TRBJ2-7
clone_size: NA
d_call: NA
v_call: TRBV7-8

cdr3_aa: CASSQMQGNLFF
cdr3_nt: TGCGCCAGCAGCCAAATGCAGGGGAATCTGTTTTTT
j_call: TRBJ1-4
clone_size: NA
d_call: NA
v_call: TRBV4-1

cdr3_aa: CAISESGGHGGFFETQYF
cdr3_nt: TGTGCCATCAGTGAGTCAGGGGGACACGGGGGCTTCTTTGAGACCCAGTACTTC
j_call: TRBJ2-5
clone_size: NA
d_call: NA
v_call: TRBV10-3

cdr3_aa: CASSSPAGTDSYEQYF
cdr3_nt: TGTGCCAGCAGCTCCCCCGCCGGGACAGACTCCTACGAGCAGTACTTC
j_call: TRBJ2-7
clone_size: NA
d_call: TRBD1
v_call: TRBV5-5

cdr3_aa: CASSVEPSYEQYF
cdr3_nt: TGTGCCAGCAGCGTAGAACCCTCTTACGAGCAGTACTTC
j_call: TRBJ2-7
clone_size: NA
d_call: NA
v_call: TRBV9

cdr3_aa: CASSPGLMGYEQFF
cdr3_nt: TGTGCCAGCAGTCCCGGACTCATGGGCTATGAGCAGTTCTTC
j_call: TRBJ2-1
clone_size: NA
d_call: NA
v_call: TRBV27

cdr3_aa: CASRGQGRPYEQYF
cdr3_nt: TGTGCCAGCAGGGGACAGGGGCGGCCCTACGAGCAGTACTTC
j_call: TRBJ2-7
clone_size: once
d_call: TRBD1
v_call: TRBV28

cdr3_aa: CASSRGGNQPQHF
cdr3_nt: TGTGCCAGCAGTCGGGGCGGAAATCAGCCCCAGCATTTT
j_call: TRBJ1-5
clone_size: NA
d_call: NA
v_call: TRBV28

cdr3_aa: CASSQGQDTSYEQYF
cdr3_nt: TGCGCCAGCAGCCAAGGTCAGGACACCAGCTACGAGCAGTACTTC
j_call: TRBJ2-7
clone_size: NA
d_call: NA
v_call: TRBV4-1

cdr3_aa: CASSGGGQTYGYTF
cdr3_nt: TGTGCCAGCAGTGGGGGGGGTCAGACCTATGGCTACACCTTC
j_call: TRBJ1-2
clone_size: NA
d_call: NA
v_call: TRBV2

cdr3_aa: CASSQEHGGTGYGYTF
cdr3_nt: TGCGCCAGCAGCCAAGAGCATGGCGGGACAGGCTATGGCTACACCTTC
j_call: TRBJ1-2
clone_size: NA
d_call: TRBD1
v_call: TRBV4-3

cdr3_aa: CASSQDLVDRGIYEQYF
cdr3_nt: TGCGCCAGCAGCCAAGATCTTGTGGACAGGGGGATCTACGAGCAGTACTTC
j_call: TRBJ2-7
clone_size: once
d_call: TRBD1
v_call: TRBV4-3

cdr3_aa: CASRVGGTPFQPQHF
cdr3_nt: TGTGCCAGCAGAGTTGGTGGGACACCTTTTCAGCCCCAGCATTTT
j_call: TRBJ1-5
clone_size: NA
d_call: NA
v_call: TRBV2

cdr3_aa: CASSQEETGPYEQYF
cdr3_nt: TGCGCCAGCAGCCAAGAAGAGACAGGTCCATACGAGCAGTACTTC
j_call: TRBJ2-7
clone_size: NA
d_call: NA
v_call: TRBV4-1

cdr3_aa: CASSIGTGAGELFF
cdr3_nt: TGTGCCAGCAGCATAGGGACAGGGGCCGGGGAGCTGTTTTTT
j_call: TRBJ2-2
clone_size: NA
d_call: TRBD1
v_call: TRBV7-6

cdr3_aa: CASSQGAGGYNEQFF
cdr3_nt: TGCGCCAGCAGCCAAGGAGCGGGGGGATACAATGAGCAGTTCTTC
j_call: TRBJ2-1
clone_size: once
d_call: TRBD2
v_call: TRBV4-3

cdr3_aa: CASSPQGNYGYTF
cdr3_nt: TGTGCCAGCAGTCCCCAGGGAAACTATGGCTACACCTTC
j_call: TRBJ1-2
clone_size: NA
d_call: NA
v_call: TRBV27

cdr3_aa: CASNSGNFGEQFF
cdr3_nt: TGTGCCAGTAACTCGGGGAACTTTGGTGAGCAGTTCTTC
j_call: TRBJ2-1
clone_size: NA
d_call: NA
v_call: TRBV19

cdr3_aa: CASSPSPDRINTEAFF
cdr3_nt: TGTGCCAGCAGCCCGAGCCCGGACAGAATCAACACTGAAGCTTTCTTT
j_call: TRBJ1-1
clone_size: NA
d_call: NA
v_call: TRBV7-6

cdr3_aa: CASGIGQALGEQYF
cdr3_nt: TGTGCCAGCGGGATTGGGCAGGCATTGGGCGAGCAGTACTTC
j_call: TRBJ2-7
clone_size: NA
d_call: NA
v_call: TRBV27

cdr3_aa: CASSSTGNYGYTF
cdr3_nt: TGTGCCAGCAGCTCGACAGGGAACTATGGCTACACCTTC
j_call: TRBJ1-2
clone_size: NA
d_call: TRBD1
v_call: TRBV7-2

cdr3_aa: CASSHGLAGTYNEQFF
cdr3_nt: TGCGCCAGCAGCCATGGACTAGCGGGGACCTACAATGAGCAGTTCTTC
j_call: TRBJ2-1
clone_size: NA
d_call: TRBD2
v_call: TRBV4-3

cdr3_aa: CASSVESVTDTQYF
cdr3_nt: TGTGCCAGCAGCGTAGAATCTGTGACAGATACGCAGTATTTT
j_call: TRBJ2-3
clone_size: NA
d_call: NA
v_call: TRBV9

cdr3_aa: CASSYSITRYTGELFF
cdr3_nt: TGTGCCAGCAGTTACTCGATAACCAGATACACCGGGGAGCTGTTTTTT
j_call: TRBJ2-2
clone_size: NA
d_call: NA
v_call: TRBV6-5

cdr3_aa: CASSEYYPEGAGYNEQFF
cdr3_nt: TGTGCCAGCAGTGAATATTATCCGGAGGGGGCCGGCTACAATGAGCAGTTCTTC
j_call: TRBJ2-1
clone_size: NA
d_call: NA
v_call: TRBV25-1

cdr3_aa: CASSPLGKAGHEQYF
cdr3_nt: TGCGCCAGCAGCCCCCTCGGGAAGGCAGGGCACGAGCAGTACTTC
j_call: TRBJ2-7
clone_size: NA
d_call: NA
v_call: TRBV4-1

cdr3_aa: CASSFGGLSYNSPLHF
cdr3_nt: TGTGCCAGCAGCTTCGGGGGGTTGTCCTATAATTCACCCCTCCACTTT
j_call: TRBJ1-6
clone_size: NA
d_call: NA
v_call: TRBV7-2

cdr3_aa: CASSYTRVGNEQFF
cdr3_nt: TGTGCCAGCAGTTATACTAGAGTCGGCAATGAGCAGTTCTTC
j_call: TRBJ2-1
clone_size: NA
d_call: NA
v_call: TRBV6-5

cdr3_aa: CASSSPRMNTEAFF
cdr3_nt: TGTGCCAGCAGCTCGCCTAGAATGAACACTGAAGCTTTCTTT
j_call: TRBJ1-1
clone_size: NA
d_call: NA
v_call: TRBV7-2

cdr3_aa: CASSEWYLLYGTGNTGELFF
cdr3_nt: TGTGCCAGCAGTGAATGGTATCTCCTTTACGGGACAGGCAACACCGGGGAGCTGTTTTTT
j_call: TRBJ2-2
clone_size: NA
d_call: TRBD1
v_call: TRBV6-1

cdr3_aa: CASSFRTEAFF
cdr3_nt: TGTGCCAGCAGTTTCCGGACTGAAGCTTTCTTT
j_call: TRBJ1-1
clone_size: NA
d_call: NA
v_call: TRBV28

cdr3_aa: CASSIFEGSYNEQFF
cdr3_nt: TGTGCCAGTAGTATATTTGAGGGGAGCTACAATGAGCAGTTCTTC
j_call: TRBJ2-1
clone_size: NA
d_call: NA
v_call: TRBV19

cdr3_aa: CASSHLSTGNYGYTF
cdr3_nt: TGCGCCAGCAGCCACCTTTCGACAGGGAACTATGGCTACACCTTC
j_call: TRBJ1-2
clone_size: NA
d_call: TRBD1
v_call: TRBV4-1

cdr3_aa: CASSWAISNTGELFF
cdr3_nt: TGTGCCAGTAGTTGGGCTATATCGAACACCGGGGAGCTGTTTTTT
j_call: TRBJ2-2
clone_size: NA
d_call: NA
v_call: TRBV19

cdr3_aa: CASSHLAGSAEQYF
cdr3_nt: TGTGCCAGCAGCCACCTAGCGGGGTCGGCCGAGCAGTACTTC
j_call: TRBJ2-7
clone_size: NA
d_call: TRBD2
v_call: TRBV14

cdr3_aa: CASSPGPGLAGGSREQYF
cdr3_nt: TGTGCCAGCAGCCCAGGGCCAGGGCTAGCGGGGGGGTCCCGCGAGCAGTACTTC
j_call: TRBJ2-7
clone_size: NA
d_call: TRBD2
v_call: TRBV7-2

cdr3_aa: CASSQAWTPNYEQYF
cdr3_nt: TGCGCCAGCAGCCAGGCCTGGACACCGAACTACGAGCAGTACTTC
j_call: TRBJ2-7
clone_size: NA
d_call: NA
v_call: TRBV4-1

cdr3_aa: CASSQQLNSYNEQFF
cdr3_nt: TGTGCCAGCAGCCAACAGCTTAACTCCTACAATGAGCAGTTCTTC
j_call: TRBJ2-1
clone_size: NA
d_call: NA
v_call: TRBV14

cdr3_aa: CASSPRGPGRTQYF
cdr3_nt: TGTGCCAGCAGTCCCCGGGGCCCAGGCCGTACGCAGTATTTT
j_call: TRBJ2-3
clone_size: NA
d_call: NA
v_call: TRBV27

cdr3_aa: CASSQGQGSNQPQHF
cdr3_nt: TGCGCCAGCAGCCAAGGACAGGGAAGCAATCAGCCCCAGCATTTT
j_call: TRBJ1-5
clone_size: once
d_call: TRBD1
v_call: TRBV4-1

cdr3_aa: CASSLQGWPYEQYF
cdr3_nt: TGTGCCAGCAGCTTACAGGGTTGGCCCTACGAGCAGTACTTC
j_call: TRBJ2-7
clone_size: NA
d_call: NA
v_call: TRBV27

cdr3_aa: CAISDTGTGGNTGELFF
cdr3_nt: TGTGCCATCAGTGATACGGGGACAGGGGGGAACACCGGGGAGCTGTTTTTT
j_call: TRBJ2-2
clone_size: NA
d_call: TRBD1
v_call: TRBV10-3

cdr3_aa: CASRSDRPYGYTF
cdr3_nt: TGTGCCAGCAGATCCGACAGACCCTATGGCTACACCTTC
j_call: TRBJ1-2
clone_size: NA
d_call: NA
v_call: TRBV6-5

cdr3_aa: CASSLSGRGPLGTDTQYF
cdr3_nt: TGTGCCAGCAGCTTGTCCGGGAGAGGCCCCTTAGGCACAGATACGCAGTATTTT
j_call: TRBJ2-3
clone_size: NA
d_call: NA
v_call: TRBV7-8

cdr3_aa: CASSLTGTGTEAFF
cdr3_nt: TGTGCCAGCAGTCTAACCGGGACAGGGACTGAAGCTTTCTTT
j_call: TRBJ1-1
clone_size: NA
d_call: TRBD1
v_call: TRBV6-5

cdr3_aa: CASSPLAGRESSADTQYF
cdr3_nt: TGTGCCAGCAGTCCCCTGGCGGGGAGGGAGAGTAGCGCAGATACGCAGTATTTT
j_call: TRBJ2-3
clone_size: NA
d_call: TRBD2
v_call: TRBV27

cdr3_aa: CASSEPGLYEQYF
cdr3_nt: TGCGCCAGCAGTGAGCCCGGGCTCTACGAGCAGTACTTC
j_call: TRBJ2-7
clone_size: NA
d_call: NA
v_call: TRBV10-2